These T cell receptor beta chains were read from a single sample in a study of blood T cell repertoires in COVID-19. Produced via immunoSEQ multiplex PCR; TCRdb's table is partial and in-frame only. Of some 520,000 clones listed, roughly 89% are singletons. The sequenced material came from peripheral blood. The receptors were sampled from a man aged 18-30 years with COVID-19, enrolled during active disease. Both conserved end residues are part of each CDR3. A D gene is named only where the DNA matches it firmly. Clone size is given for some rows only: seen once, a few or many times, or a class if the clone is expanded.

TRBV3-1/TRBV3-2	.	once	TRBJ2-5	TGTGCCAGCAGCCAAGGCCTAGCCGGGAGAGGAGAGACCCAGTACTTC	CASSQGLAGRGETQYF
TRBV3-1/TRBV3-2	TRBD1	.	TRBJ1-5	TGTGCCAGCAGCCAGACGGACAGGAGCAATCAGCCCCAGCATTTT	CASSQTDRSNQPQHF
TRBV2	.	.	TRBJ2-1	TGTGCCAGCAGTGAAATGGTCCAGGGGCAGGAGCAGTTCTTC	CASSEMVQGQEQFF
TRBV3-1/TRBV3-2	TRBD2	few	TRBJ2-1	TGTGCCAGCAGCCCTCACACTAGCGGGAGGGCCTACAATGAGCAGTTCTTC	CASSPHTSGRAYNEQFF
TRBV4-1	TRBD1	.	TRBJ2-7	TGCGCCAGCAGCCGGGACAGCTCCTTTACATCCTACGAGCAGTACTTC	CASSRDSSFTSYEQYF
TRBV6-5	.	once	TRBJ1-2	TGTGCCAGCAGTTACTTCCGGGGCTATGGCTACACCTTC	CASSYFRGYGYTF
TRBV5-4	TRBD2	.	TRBJ2-1	TGTGCCAGCAGCTTGGCTAGCGGGAGTTACAATGAGCAGTTCTTC	CASSLASGSYNEQFF
TRBV5-6	.	.	TRBJ2-3	TGTGCCAGCAGTCTAAATGCGGGTTTTGGAGATACGCAGTATTTT	CASSLNAGFGDTQYF
TRBV11-3	TRBD2	.	TRBJ2-3	TGTGCCAGCAGCCCGTCCCCCTGGCGGGAGGGCCTGGACACAGATACGCAGTATTTT	CASSPSPWREGLDTDTQYF
TRBV19	.	.	TRBJ2-7	TGTGCCAGTAGTATTAGCCAGGGATTCTCCTACGAGCAGTACTTC	CASSISQGFSYEQYF
TRBV6-5	.	.	TRBJ1-2	TGTGCCAGCAGTTGGACACAGGGAGACTATGGCTACACCTTC	CASSWTQGDYGYTF
TRBV19	.	.	TRBJ2-2	TGTGCCAGTAATGACAGGTCGAACACCGGGGAGCTGTTTTTT	CASNDRSNTGELFF
TRBV10-1	TRBD2	.	TRBJ2-7	TGCGCCAGCAGTGAGTCCGGGACTAGCGGGTACGAGCAGTACTTC	CASSESGTSGYEQYF
TRBV18	TRBD1	.	TRBJ1-1	TGTGCCAGCTCACAAACCATCGAGGGGGCTTTCACTGAAGCTTTCTTT	CASSQTIEGAFTEAFF
TRBV5-5	.	.	TRBJ1-6	TGTGCCAGCAGCTTATGGAGGGAGGATTCACCCCTCCACTTT	CASSLWREDSPLHF
TRBV27	TRBD2	.	TRBJ2-3	TGTGCCAGCAGAATACTAGCGATTAACACAGATACGCAGTATTTT	CASRILAINTDTQYF
TRBV5-1	TRBD2	.	TRBJ2-1	TGCGCCAGTAAAGACGGACTAGCGGGCTACAATGAGCAGTTCTTC	CASKDGLAGYNEQFF
TRBV6-5	.	.	TRBJ2-2	TGTGCCAGCCGAGGAGTTACCGGGGAGCTGTTTTTT	CASRGVTGELFF
TRBV5-8	TRBD1	.	TRBJ2-1	TGTGCCAGCAGCTTGGTGACAGGGGGCTACAATGAGCAGTTCTTC	CASSLVTGGYNEQFF
TRBV9	TRBD1	.	TRBJ1-4	TGTGCCAGCAGCGTAGGAACACCACCGGGACAGCCTAATGAAAAACTGTTTTTT	CASSVGTPPGQPNEKLFF
TRBV5-4	.	once	TRBJ2-3	TGTGCCAGCAGGCGGGGCTACACAGATACGCAGTATTTT	CASRRGYTDTQYF
TRBV5-1	TRBD1	.	TRBJ2-7	TGCGCCAGCAGCTTTGGACAGGGGGCGCTTGAGCAGTACTTC	CASSFGQGALEQYF
TRBV7-2	.	.	TRBJ2-2	TGTGCCAGCAGCCCGGGGGGCATTTACACCGGGGAGCTGTTTTTT	CASSPGGIYTGELFF
TRBV12-2	.	.	TRBJ2-1	TGTGCAAGTCGCCCGGACCTAGTCTTCGCTGAAGGAGGCAATGAGCAGTTCTTC	CASRPDLVFAEGGNEQFF
TRBV3-1/TRBV3-2	TRBD1	.	TRBJ2-7	TGTGCCAGCAGCCAGGGACAGGAGGGTTCCGAGCAGTACTTC	CASSQGQEGSEQYF
TRBV7-3	TRBD1	.	TRBJ2-3	TGTGCCAGCAGCCAACTCCCAACAGGGGGTACAGATACGCAGTATTTT	CASSQLPTGGTDTQYF
TRBV6-5	TRBD2	.	TRBJ2-7	TGTGCCAGCAGTTACTCGACTCTAGCGGGGGCCTACGAGCAGTACTTC	CASSYSTLAGAYEQYF
TRBV5-5	.	once	TRBJ1-1	TGTGCCAGCAGCTTATTGGACAGTAACACTGAAGCTTTCTTT	CASSLLDSNTEAFF
TRBV6-1	.	.	TRBJ1-2	TGTGCCAGCAGTGAGGTTCAGGCTAACTATGGCTACACCTTC	CASSEVQANYGYTF
TRBV2	TRBD2	once	TRBJ2-1	TGTGCCAGCCGCGGGAGCGAGTTGGGTGAGCAGTTCTTC	CASRGSELGEQFF
TRBV10-1	TRBD2	.	TRBJ2-1	TGCGCCAGTTCAGCGGGGAACTCCTACAATGAGCAGTTCTTC	CASSAGNSYNEQFF
TRBV25-1	.	.	TRBJ1-4	TGTGCCAGCAGTGAATTTGGAACAGGGCTGGAAAAACTGTTTTTT	CASSEFGTGLEKLFF
TRBV5-6	TRBD2	.	TRBJ2-3	TGTGCCAGCAGCTTGTTCGGCGGGGGTAGCACAGATACGCAGTATTTT	CASSLFGGGSTDTQYF
TRBV6-1	.	.	TRBJ2-2	TGTGCCAGCAGTGAACGTCGACTTAGCGGGGAGCTGTTTTTT	CASSERRLSGELFF
TRBV6-1	.	.	TRBJ2-7	TGTGCCAGCAGTGAACCAGGGGTGGGATCCTACGAGCAGTACTTC	CASSEPGVGSYEQYF
TRBV5-4	TRBD2	.	TRBJ2-7	TGTGCCAGCAGCTCGGGGGGTGGCTACGAGCAGTACTTC	CASSSGGGYEQYF
TRBV18	TRBD1	.	TRBJ1-2	TGTGCCAGCTCGCCGGAGGGGCCACAGGGGAACTATGGCTACACCTTC	CASSPEGPQGNYGYTF